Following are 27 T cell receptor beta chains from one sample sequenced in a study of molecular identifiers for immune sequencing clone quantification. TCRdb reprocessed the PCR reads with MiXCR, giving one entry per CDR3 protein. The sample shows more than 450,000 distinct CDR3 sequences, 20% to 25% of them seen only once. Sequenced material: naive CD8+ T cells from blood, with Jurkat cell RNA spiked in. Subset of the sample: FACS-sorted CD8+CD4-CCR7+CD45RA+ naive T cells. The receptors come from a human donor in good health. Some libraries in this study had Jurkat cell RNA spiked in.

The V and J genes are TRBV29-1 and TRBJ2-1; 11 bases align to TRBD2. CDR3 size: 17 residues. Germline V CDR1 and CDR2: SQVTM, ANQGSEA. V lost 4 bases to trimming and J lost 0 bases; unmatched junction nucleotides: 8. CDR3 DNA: TGCAGCGTTGGCGGGACTAGCGGCCTAATCTCCTACAATGAGCAGTTCTTC. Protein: CSVGGTSGLISYNEQFF.

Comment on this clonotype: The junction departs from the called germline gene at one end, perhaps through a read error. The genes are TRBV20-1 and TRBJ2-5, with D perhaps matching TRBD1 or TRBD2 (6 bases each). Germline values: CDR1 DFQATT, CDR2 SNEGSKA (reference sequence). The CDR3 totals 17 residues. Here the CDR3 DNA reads TGCGGTGCTAGAGATTGGGGGGCAGGGGACCTGCAAGAGACCCAGTACTTC. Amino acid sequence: CGARDWGAGDLQETQYF.

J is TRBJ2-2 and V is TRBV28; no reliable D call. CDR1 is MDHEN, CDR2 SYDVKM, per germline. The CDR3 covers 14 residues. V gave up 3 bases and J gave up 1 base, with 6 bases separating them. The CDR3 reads CASSFYGNTGELFF. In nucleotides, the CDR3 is TGTGCCAGCAGTTTCTACGGGAACACCGGGGAGCTGTTTTTT. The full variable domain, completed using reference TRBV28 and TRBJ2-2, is DVKVTQSSRYLVKRTGEKVFLECVQDMDHENMFWYRQDPGLGLRLIYFSYDVKMKEKGDIPEGYSVSREKKERFSLILESASTNQTSMYLCASSFYGNTGELFFGEGSRLTVL.

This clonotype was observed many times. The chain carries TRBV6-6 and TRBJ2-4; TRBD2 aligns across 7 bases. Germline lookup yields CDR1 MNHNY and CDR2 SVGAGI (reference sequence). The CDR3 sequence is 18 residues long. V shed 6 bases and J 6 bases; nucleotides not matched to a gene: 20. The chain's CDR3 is CASSPLGSERDGRNIQYF. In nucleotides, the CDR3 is TGTGCCAGCAGCCCTTTGGGGTCCGAGCGGGACGGGCGAAACATTCAGTACTTC.

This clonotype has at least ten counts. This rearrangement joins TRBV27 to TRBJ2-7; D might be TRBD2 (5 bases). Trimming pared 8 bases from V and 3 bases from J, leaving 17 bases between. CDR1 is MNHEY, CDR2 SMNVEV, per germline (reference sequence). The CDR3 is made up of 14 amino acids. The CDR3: CASHTSGVHYEQYF. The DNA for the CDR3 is TGTGCCAGCCATACATCCGGGGTCCACTACGAGCAGTACTTC.

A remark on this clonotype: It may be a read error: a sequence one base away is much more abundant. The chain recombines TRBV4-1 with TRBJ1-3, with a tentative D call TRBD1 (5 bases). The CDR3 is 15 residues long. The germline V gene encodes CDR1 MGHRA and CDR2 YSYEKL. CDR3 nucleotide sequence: TGCGCCAGCAGCCCTTGGGGGGTCTCTGGAAACACCATACATTTT. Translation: CASSPWGVSGNTIHF.

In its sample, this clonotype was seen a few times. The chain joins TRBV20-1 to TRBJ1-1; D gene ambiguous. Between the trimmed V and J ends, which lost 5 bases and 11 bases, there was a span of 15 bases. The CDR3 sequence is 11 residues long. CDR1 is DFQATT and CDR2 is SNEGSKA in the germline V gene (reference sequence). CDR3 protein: CSALRYLEAFF. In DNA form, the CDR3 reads TGCAGTGCTCTCAGGTACCTCGAGGCTTTCTTT.

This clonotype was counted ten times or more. CDR3 loop: CASSPPFLDRPSGYTF. Here the CDR3 DNA reads TGTGCCAGCTCACCACCTTTCCTGGACAGGCCCAGCGGCTACACCTTC. The chain uses TRBV18 and TRBJ1-2, with 7 bases matching TRBD1. The germline V gene encodes CDR1 KGHSH and CDR2 LQKENI. The CDR3 has 16 residues. Germline trimming cut 0 bases from V and 8 bases from J; bases unmatched to any gene: 12.

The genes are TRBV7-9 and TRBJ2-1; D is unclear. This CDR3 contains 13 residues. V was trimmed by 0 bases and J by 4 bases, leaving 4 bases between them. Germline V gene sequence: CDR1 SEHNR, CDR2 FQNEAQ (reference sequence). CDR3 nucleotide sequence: TGTGCCAGCAGCTTAGCCGATTACAATGAGCAGTTCTTC. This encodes CASSLADYNEQFF.

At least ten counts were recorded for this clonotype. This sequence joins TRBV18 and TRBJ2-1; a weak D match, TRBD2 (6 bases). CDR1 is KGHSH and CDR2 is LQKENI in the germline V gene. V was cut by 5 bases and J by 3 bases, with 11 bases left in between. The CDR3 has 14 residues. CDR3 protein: CASSEGLLYNEQFF. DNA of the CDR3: TGTGCCAGCTCAGAGGGACTCCTCTACAATGAGCAGTTCTTC. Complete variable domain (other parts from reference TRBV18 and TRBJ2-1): NAGVMQNPRHLVRRRGQEARLRCSPMKGHSHVYWYRQLPEEGLKFMVYLQKENIIDESGMPKERFSAEFPKEGPSILRIQQVVRGDSAAYFCASSEGLLYNEQFFGPGTRLTVL.

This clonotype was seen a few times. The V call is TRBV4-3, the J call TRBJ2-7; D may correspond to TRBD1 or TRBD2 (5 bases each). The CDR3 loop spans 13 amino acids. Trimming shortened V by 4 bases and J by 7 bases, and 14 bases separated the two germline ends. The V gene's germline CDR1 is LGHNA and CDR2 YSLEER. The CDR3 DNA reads TGCGCCAGCAGCCGAGTCCTGGGGGATGAGCAGTACTTC. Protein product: CASSRVLGDEQYF.

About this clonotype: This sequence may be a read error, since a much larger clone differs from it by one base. For the CDR3, the DNA is TGTGCCCCTGACGTCCGGCCCCGTTATCAAGAGACCCAGTACTTC. Its translation: CAPDVRPRYQETQYF. This sequence joins TRBV30 and TRBJ2-5; the D is unclear. The germline CDR1 and CDR2 sequences are GTSNPN and SVGIG (reference sequence). With 8 bases removed from V and 2 bases from J, the gap between germline ends came to 21 bases. The CDR3 totals 15 residues.

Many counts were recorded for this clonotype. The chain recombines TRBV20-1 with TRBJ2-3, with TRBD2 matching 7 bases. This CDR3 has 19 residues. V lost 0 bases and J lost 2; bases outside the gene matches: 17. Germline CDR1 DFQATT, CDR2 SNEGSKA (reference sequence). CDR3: CSARDLQPRGRAITDTQYF. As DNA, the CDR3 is TGCAGTGCTAGAGATCTGCAGCCCCGGGGGAGGGCAATCACAGATACGCAGTATTTT.

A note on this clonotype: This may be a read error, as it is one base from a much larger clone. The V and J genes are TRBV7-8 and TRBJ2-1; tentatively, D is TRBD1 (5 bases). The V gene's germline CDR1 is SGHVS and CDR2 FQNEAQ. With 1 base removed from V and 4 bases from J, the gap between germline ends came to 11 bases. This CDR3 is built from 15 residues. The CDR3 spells CASSLVHGAYNEQFF. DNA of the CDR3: TGTGCCAGCAGCTTAGTCCATGGGGCATACAATGAGCAGTTCTTC.

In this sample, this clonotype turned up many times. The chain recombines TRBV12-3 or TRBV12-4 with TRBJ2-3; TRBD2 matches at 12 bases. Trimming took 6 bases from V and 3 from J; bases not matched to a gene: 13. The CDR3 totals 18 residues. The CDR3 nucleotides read TGTGCCAGCAGCCTAGAGGGGCTAGCGGGGGGGAAAACAGATACGCAGTATTTT. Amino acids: CASSLEGLAGGKTDTQYF.

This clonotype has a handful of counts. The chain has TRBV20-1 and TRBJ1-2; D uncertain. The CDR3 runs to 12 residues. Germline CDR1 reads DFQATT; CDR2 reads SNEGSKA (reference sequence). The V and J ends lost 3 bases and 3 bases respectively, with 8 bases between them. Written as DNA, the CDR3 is TGCAGTGCTAGTGGGGATTACTATGGCTACACCTTC. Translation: CSASGDYYGYTF.

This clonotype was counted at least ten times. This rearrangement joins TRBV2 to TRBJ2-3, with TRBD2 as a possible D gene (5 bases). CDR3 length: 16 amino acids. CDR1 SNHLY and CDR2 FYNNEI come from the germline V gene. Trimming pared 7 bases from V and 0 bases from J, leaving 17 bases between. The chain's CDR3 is CASNPWRGLSTDTQYF. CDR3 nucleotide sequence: TGTGCCAGCAATCCCTGGCGTGGACTTAGCACAGATACGCAGTATTTT.

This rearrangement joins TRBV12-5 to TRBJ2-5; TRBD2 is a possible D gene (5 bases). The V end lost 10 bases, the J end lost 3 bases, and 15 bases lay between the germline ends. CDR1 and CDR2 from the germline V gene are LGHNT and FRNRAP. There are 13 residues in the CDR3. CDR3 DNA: TGTGCTAATGGACCTACGGGAAAAGAGACCCAGTACTTC. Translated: CANGPTGKETQYF.

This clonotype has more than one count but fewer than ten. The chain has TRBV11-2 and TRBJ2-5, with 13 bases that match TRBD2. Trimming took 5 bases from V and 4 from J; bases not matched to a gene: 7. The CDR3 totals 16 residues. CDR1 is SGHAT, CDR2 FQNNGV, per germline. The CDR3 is CASSLWTSGGGETQYF. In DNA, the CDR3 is TGTGCCAGCAGCCTCTGGACTAGCGGGGGTGGAGAGACCCAGTACTTC.

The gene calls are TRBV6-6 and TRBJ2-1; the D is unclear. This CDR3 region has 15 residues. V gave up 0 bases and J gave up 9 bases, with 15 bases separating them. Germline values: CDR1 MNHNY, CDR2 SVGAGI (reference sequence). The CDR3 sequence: CASSYSRHAGGEQFF. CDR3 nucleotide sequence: TGTGCCAGCAGTTACTCCCGACACGCCGGCGGTGAGCAGTTCTTC.

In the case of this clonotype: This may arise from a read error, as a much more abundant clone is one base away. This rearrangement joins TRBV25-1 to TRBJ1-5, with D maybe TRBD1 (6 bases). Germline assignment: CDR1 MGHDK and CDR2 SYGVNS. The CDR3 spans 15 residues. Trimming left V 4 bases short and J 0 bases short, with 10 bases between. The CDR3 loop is CASSGLDSSNQPQHF. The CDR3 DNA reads TGTGCCAGCAGTGGGCTGGACAGTAGCAATCAGCCCCAGCATTTT.

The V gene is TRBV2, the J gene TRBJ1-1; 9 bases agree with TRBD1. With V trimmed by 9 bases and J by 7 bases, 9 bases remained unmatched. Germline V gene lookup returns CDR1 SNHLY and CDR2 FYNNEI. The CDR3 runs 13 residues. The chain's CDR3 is CARSGTGFIEAFF. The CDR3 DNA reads TGTGCCAGAAGCGGGACAGGGTTTATTGAAGCTTTCTTT. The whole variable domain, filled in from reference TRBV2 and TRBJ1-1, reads EPEVTQTPSHQVTQMGQEVILRCVPISNHLYFYWYRQILGQKVEFLVSFYNNEISEKSEIFDDQFSVERPDGSNFTLKIRSTKLEDSAMYFCARSGTGFIEAFFGQGTRLTVV.

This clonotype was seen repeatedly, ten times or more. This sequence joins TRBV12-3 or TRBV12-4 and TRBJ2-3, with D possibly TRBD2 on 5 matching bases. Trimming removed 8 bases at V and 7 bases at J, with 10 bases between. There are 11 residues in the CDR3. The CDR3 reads CASPEGNTQYF. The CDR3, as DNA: TGTGCCAGCCCTGAGGGAAATACGCAGTATTTT.

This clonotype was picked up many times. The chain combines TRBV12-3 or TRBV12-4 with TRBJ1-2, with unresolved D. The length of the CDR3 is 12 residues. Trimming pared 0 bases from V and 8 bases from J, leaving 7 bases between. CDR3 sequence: CASSLALVGYTF. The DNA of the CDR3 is TGTGCCAGCAGTTTAGCGTTGGTCGGCTACACCTTC.

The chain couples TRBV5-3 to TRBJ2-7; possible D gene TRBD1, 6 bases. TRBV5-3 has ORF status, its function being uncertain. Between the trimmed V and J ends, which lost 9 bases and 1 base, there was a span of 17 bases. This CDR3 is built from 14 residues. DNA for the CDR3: TGTGCCACCTACCGACAGGTGGGATCCTACGAGCAGTACTTC. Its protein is CATYRQVGSYEQYF.

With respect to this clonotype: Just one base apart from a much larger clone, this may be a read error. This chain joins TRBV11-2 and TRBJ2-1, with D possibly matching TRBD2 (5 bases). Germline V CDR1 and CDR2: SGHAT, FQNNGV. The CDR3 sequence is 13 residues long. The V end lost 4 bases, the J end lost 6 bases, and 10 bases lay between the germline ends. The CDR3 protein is CASSSELGNEQFF. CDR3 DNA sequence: TGTGCCAGCAGCTCCGAACTAGGCAATGAGCAGTTCTTC.

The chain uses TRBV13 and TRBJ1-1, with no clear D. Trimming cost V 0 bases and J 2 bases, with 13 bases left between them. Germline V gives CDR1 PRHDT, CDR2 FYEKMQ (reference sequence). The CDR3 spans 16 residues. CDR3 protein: CASSLGSGFTNTEAFF. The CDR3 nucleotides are TGTGCCAGCAGCTTAGGTTCCGGTTTTACAAACACTGAAGCTTTCTTT.